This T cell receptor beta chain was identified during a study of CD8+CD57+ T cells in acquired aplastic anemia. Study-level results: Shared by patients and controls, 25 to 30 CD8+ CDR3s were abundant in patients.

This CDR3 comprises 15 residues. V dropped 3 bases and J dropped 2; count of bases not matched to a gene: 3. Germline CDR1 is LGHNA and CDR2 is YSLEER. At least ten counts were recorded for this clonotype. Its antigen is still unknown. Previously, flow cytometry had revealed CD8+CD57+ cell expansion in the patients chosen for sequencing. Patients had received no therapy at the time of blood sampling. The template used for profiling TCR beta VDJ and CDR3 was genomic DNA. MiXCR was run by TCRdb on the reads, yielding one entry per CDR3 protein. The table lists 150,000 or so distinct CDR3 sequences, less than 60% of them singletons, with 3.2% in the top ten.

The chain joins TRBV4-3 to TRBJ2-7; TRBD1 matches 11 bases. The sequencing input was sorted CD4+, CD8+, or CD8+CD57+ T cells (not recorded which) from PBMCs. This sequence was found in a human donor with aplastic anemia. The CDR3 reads CASSQAGQGAYEQYF. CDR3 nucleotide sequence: TGCGCCAGCAGCCAGGCGGGACAGGGGGCCTACGAGCAGTACTTC.